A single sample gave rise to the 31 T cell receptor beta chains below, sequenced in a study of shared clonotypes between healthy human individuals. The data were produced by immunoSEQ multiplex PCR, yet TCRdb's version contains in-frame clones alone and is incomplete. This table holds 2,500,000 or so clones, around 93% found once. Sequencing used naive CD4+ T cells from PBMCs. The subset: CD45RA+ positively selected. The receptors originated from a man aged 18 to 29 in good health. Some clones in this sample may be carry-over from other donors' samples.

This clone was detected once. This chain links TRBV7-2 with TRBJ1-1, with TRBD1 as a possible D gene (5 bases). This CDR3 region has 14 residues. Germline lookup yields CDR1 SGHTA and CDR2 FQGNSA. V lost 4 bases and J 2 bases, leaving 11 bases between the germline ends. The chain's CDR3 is CASSSRRVNTEAFF. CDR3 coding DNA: TGTGCCAGCAGCTCCCGCAGGGTTAACACTGAAGCTTTCTTT.

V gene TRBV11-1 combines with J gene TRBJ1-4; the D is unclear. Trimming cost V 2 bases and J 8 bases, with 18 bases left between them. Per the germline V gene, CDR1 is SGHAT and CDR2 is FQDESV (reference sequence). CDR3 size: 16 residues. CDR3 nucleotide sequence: TGTGCCAGCAGCTTACCAGGAGACACCTCTGGCGAAAAACTGTTTTTT. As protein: CASSLPGDTSGEKLFF.

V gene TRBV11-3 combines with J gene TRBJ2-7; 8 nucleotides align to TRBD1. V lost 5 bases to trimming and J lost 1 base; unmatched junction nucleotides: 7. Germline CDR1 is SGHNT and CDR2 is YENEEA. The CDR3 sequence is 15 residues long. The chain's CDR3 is CASSPDRGRSYEQYF. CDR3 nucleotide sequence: TGTGCCAGCAGCCCAGACAGGGGAAGGTCCTACGAGCAGTACTTC.

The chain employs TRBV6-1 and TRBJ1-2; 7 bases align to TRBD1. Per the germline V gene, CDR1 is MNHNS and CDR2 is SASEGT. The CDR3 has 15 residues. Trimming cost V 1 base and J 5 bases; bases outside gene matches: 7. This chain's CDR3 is CASSEGTGQSYGYTF. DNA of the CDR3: TGTGCCAGCAGTGAAGGGACAGGACAAAGTTATGGCTACACCTTC.

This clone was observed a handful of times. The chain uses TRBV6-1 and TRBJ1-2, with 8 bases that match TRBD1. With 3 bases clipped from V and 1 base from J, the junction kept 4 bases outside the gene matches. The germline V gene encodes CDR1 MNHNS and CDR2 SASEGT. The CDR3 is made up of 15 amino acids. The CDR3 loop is CASSDRGRVNYGYTF. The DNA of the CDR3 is TGTGCCAGCAGTGACAGGGGGCGGGTTAACTATGGCTACACCTTC.

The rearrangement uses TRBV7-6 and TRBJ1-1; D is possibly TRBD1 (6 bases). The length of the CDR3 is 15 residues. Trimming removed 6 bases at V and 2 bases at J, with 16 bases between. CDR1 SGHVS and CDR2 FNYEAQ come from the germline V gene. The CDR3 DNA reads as TGTGCCAGCAGATCAACGCAGGGGACTAACACTGAAGCTTTCTTT. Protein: CASRSTQGTNTEAFF.

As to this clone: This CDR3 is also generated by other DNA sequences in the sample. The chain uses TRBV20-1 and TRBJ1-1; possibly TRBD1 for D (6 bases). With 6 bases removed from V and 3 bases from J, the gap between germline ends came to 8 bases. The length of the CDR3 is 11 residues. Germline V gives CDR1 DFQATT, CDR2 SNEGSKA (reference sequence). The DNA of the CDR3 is TGCAGTGCCGAGGGGGACACTGAAGCTTTCTTT. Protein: CSAEGDTEAFF.

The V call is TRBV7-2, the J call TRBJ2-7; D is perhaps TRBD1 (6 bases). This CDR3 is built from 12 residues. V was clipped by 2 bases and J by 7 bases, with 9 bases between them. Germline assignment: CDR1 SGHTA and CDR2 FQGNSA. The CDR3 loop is CASSLTGTEQYF. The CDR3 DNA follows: TGTGCCAGCAGCTTAACCGGGACAGAGCAGTACTTC.

The CDR3 here is CASSRVGVNYGYTF. CDR3 sequence (DNA): TGTGCCAGCAGCAGGGTGGGGGTTAACTATGGCTACACCTTC. The rearrangement uses TRBV5-4 and TRBJ1-2; the D gene is possibly TRBD1 (5 bases). Germline values: CDR1 SGHNT, CDR2 YYREEE (reference sequence). The V and J ends lost 4 bases and 1 base respectively, with 11 bases between them. The CDR3 consists of 14 residues.

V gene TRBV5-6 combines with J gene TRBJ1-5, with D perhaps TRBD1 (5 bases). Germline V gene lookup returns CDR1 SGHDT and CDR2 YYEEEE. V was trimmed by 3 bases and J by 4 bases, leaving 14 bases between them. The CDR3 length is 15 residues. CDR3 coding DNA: TGTGCCAGCAGCTCGGGACCGGCGAAAAATCAGCCCCAGCATTTT. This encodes CASSSGPAKNQPQHF.

CDR3 loop: CASSTPGLAGFNEQFF. The DNA for the CDR3 is TGTGCCAGCAGCACGCCGGGACTAGCGGGTTTCAATGAGCAGTTCTTC. J is TRBJ2-1 and V is TRBV5-6; 12 bases are a match to TRBD2. Germline CDR1 SGHDT, CDR2 YYEEEE. Trimming removed 4 bases from V and 6 bases from J; junction bases left unmatched: 8. The CDR3 runs 16 residues.

The CDR3 region is CASSLARTSASTGNEQFF. The CDR3 DNA reads as TGTGCCAGCAGCTTAGCACGGACTAGCGCATCCACCGGCAATGAGCAGTTCTTC. V and J are TRBV7-6 and TRBJ2-1; 9 bases are a match to TRBD2. The CDR3 length is 18 residues. Unmatched junction bases numbered 12, after V lost 0 bases and J lost 6 bases. The V gene's germline CDR1 is SGHVS and CDR2 FNYEAQ.

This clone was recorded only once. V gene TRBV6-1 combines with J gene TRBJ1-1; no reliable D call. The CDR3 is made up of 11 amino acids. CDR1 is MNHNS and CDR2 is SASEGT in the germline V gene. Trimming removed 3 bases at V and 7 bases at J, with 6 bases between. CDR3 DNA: TGTGCCAGCAGTGAGCAGGTTGAAGCTTTCTTT. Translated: CASSEQVEAFF.

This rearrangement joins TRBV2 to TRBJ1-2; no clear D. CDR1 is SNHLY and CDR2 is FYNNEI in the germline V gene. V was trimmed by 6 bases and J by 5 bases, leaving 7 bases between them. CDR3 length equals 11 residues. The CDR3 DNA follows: TGTGCCAGCAGACCAAAATATGGCTACACCTTC. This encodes CASRPKYGYTF.

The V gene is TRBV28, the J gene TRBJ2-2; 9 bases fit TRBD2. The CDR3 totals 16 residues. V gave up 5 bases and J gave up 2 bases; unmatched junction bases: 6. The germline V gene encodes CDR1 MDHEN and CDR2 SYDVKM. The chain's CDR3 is CASSKLAGHNTGELFF. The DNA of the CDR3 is TGTGCCAGCAGTAAACTAGCGGGCCATAACACCGGGGAGCTGTTTTTT.

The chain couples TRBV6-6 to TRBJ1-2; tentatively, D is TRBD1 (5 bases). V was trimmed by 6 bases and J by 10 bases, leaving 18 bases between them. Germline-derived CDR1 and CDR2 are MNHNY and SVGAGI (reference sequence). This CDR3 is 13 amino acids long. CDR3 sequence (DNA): TGTGCCAGCAGGGCCCGACTAGAGGGGACCTACACCTTC. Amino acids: CASRARLEGTYTF.

The CDR3, as DNA: TGTGCCAGCAGCCCCGGAGGACTAGCGGGCCCCGGGGAGCTGTTTTTT. The encoded protein is CASSPGGLAGPGELFF. V gene TRBV7-2 combines with J gene TRBJ2-2; 11 bases align to TRBD2. Unmatched junction bases numbered 8, after V lost 5 bases and J lost 6 bases. CDR3 length: 16 residues. Germline assignment: CDR1 SGHTA and CDR2 FQGNSA.

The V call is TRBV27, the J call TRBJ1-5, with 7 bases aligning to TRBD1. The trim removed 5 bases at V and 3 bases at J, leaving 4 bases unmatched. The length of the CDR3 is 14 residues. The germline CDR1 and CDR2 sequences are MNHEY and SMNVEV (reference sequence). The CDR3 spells CASSRDRLNQPQHF. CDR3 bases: TGTGCCAGCAGTCGGGACAGACTCAATCAGCCCCAGCATTTT.

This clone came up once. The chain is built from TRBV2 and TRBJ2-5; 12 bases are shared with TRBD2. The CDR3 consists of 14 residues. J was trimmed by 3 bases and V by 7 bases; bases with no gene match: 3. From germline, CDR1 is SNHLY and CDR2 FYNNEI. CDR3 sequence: CASNRLAGEETQYF. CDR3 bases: TGTGCCAGCAATAGACTAGCGGGAGAAGAGACCCAGTACTTC.

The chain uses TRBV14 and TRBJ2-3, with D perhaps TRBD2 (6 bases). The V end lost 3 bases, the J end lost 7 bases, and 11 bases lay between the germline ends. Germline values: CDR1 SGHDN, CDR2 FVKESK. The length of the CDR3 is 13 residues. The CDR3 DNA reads TGTGCCAGCAGCCAGGACCGGGGGAATACGCAGTATTTT. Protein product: CASSQDRGNTQYF.

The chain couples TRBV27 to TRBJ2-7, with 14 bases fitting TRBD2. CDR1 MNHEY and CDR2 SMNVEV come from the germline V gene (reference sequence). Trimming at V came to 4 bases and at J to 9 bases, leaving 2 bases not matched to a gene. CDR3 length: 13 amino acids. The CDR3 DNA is TGTGCCAGCAGTTGGGGACTAGCGGGAGTGCAGTACTTC. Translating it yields CASSWGLAGVQYF.

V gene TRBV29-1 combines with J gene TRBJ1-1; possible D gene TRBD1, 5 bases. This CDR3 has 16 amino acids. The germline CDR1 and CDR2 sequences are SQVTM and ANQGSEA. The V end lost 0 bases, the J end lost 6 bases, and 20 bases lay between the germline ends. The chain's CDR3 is CSVEDWGREARAEAFF. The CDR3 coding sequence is TGCAGCGTTGAAGATTGGGGGAGGGAAGCAAGGGCTGAAGCTTTCTTT. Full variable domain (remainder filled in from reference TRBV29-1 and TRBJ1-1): SAVISQKPSRDICQRGTSLTIQCQVDSQVTMMFWYRQQPGQSLTLIATANQGSEATYESGFVIDKFPISRPNLTFSTLTVSNMSPEDSSIYLCSVEDWGREARAEAFFGQGTRLTVV.

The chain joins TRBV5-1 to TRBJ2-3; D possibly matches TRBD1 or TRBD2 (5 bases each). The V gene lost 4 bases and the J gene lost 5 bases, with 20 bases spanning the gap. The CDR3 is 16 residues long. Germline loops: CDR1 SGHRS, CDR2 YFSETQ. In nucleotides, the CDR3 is TGCGCCAGCAGCCCCCCGAGGGGAATCGGCGGAGATACGCAGTATTTT. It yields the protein CASSPPRGIGGDTQYF. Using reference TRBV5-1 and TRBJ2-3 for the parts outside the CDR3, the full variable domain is KAGVTQTPRYLIKTRGQQVTLSCSPISGHRSVSWYQQTPGQGLQFLFEYFSETQRNKGNFPGRFSGRQFSNSRSEMNVSTLELGDSALYLCASSPPRGIGGDTQYFGPGTRLTVL.

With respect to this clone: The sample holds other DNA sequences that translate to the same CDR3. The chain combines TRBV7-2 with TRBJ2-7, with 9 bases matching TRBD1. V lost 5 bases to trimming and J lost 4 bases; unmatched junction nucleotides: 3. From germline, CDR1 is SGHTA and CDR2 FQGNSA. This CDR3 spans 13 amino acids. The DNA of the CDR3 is TGTGCCAGCAGCCGGACAGGGGTATACGAGCAGTACTTC. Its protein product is CASSRTGVYEQYF.

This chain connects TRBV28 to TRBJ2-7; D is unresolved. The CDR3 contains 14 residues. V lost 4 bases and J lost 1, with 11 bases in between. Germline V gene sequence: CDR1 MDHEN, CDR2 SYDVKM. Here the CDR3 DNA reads TGTGCCAGCAGTTCCGGGTCTCTTTCCTACGAGCAGTACTTC. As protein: CASSSGSLSYEQYF. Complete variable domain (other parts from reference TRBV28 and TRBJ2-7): DVKVTQSSRYLVKRTGEKVFLECVQDMDHENMFWYRQDPGLGLRLIYFSYDVKMKEKGDIPEGYSVSREKKERFSLILESASTNQTSMYLCASSSGSLSYEQYFGPGTRLTVT.

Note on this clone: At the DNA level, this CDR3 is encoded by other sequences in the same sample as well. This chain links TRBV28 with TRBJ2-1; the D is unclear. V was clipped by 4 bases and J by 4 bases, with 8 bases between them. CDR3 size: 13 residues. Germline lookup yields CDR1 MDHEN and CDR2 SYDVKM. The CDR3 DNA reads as TGTGCCAGCAGTTCCCCCCCGTACAATGAGCAGTTCTTC. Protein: CASSSPPYNEQFF.

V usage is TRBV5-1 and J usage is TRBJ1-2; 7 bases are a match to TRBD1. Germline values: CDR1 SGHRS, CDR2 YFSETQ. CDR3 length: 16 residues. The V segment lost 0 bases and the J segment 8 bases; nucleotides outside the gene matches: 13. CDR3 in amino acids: CASSLGTSRQGTGYTF. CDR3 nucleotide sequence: TGCGCCAGCAGCTTGGGGACCTCGAGACAGGGTACGGGCTACACCTTC.

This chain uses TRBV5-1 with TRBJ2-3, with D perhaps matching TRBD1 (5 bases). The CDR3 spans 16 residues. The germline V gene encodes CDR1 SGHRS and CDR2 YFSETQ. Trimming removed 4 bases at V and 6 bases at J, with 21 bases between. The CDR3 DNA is TGCGCCAGCAGCGTATCCGGCAGGACAATGCTGGATACGCAGTATTTT. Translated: CASSVSGRTMLDTQYF.

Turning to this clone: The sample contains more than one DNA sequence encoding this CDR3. The CDR3 is CASSRDNYGYTF. The CDR3 DNA reads as TGCGCCAGCAGCCGCGACAACTATGGCTACACCTTC. The genes are TRBV5-1 and TRBJ1-2; D gene uncertain. Germline V gene data show CDR1 as SGHRS and CDR2 as YFSETQ. V gave up 4 bases and J gave up 2 bases, with 6 bases separating them. This CDR3 contains 12 residues.

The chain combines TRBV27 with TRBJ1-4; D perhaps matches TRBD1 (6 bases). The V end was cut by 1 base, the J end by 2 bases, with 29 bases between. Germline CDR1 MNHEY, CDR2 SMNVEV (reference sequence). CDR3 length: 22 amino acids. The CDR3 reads CASSLYLRWDIGYTDTNEKLFF. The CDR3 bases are TGTGCCAGCAGTTTATATCTCAGATGGGACATTGGATACACCGACACTAATGAAAAACTGTTTTTT.

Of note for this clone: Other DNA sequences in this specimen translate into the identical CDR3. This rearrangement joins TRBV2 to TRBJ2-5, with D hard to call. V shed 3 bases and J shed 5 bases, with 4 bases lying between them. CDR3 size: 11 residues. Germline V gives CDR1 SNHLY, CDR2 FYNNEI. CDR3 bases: TGTGCCAGCAGTGAGGGGGAGACCCAGTACTTC. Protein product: CASSEGETQYF.